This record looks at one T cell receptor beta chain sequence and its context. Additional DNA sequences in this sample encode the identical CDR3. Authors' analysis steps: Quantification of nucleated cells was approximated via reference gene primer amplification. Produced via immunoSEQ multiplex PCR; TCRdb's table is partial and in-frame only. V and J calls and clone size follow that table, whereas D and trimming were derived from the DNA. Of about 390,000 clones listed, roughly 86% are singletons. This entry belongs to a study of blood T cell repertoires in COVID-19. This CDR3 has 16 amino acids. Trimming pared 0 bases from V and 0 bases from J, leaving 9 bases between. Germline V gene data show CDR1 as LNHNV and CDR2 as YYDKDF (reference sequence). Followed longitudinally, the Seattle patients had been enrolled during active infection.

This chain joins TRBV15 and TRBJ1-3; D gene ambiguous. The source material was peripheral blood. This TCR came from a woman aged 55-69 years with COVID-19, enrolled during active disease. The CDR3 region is CATSRDPGSSGNTIYF. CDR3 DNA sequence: TGTGCCACCAGCAGAGATCCGGGAAGCTCTGGAAACACCATATATTTT.